A selection of T cell receptor beta chains follows, all from one sample in a study of cytomegalovirus exposure and HLA in healthy donors. The method was immunoSEQ multiplex PCR; TCRdb's version includes in-frame clones alone and lacks a portion of them. The sample has 100,000 to 150,000 clones, around 81% seen once. What was sequenced was PBMCs. These receptors were obtained from a man younger than 30 in good health and CMV-seronegative. The CDR3 runs from the conserved cysteine through the conserved F or W. The D gene is left open where the match is weak. Clone sizes are given selectively: once, few, many, or a class where the clone is expanded.

v_call	d_call	j_call	clone_size	cdr3_nt	cdr3_aa
TRBV28	TRBD1	TRBJ2-7	-	TGTGCCAGCAGTTTAGTCGCGGGACAGGGGCTTTACGAGCAGTACTTC	CASSLVAGQGLYEQYF
TRBV11-1	TRBD1	TRBJ2-5	-	TGTGCCAGCAGCAAGCGGACAGGGGGCGTTTTATTCGGAGAGACCCAGTACTTC	CASSKRTGGVLFGETQYF
TRBV6-6	TRBD1	TRBJ2-7	-	TGTGCCAGCAGTTACTCGTTGACAGGGATCCCCTACGAGCAGTACTTC	CASSYSLTGIPYEQYF
TRBV5-5	TRBD1	TRBJ1-4	-	TGTGCCAGCAGCTCCCCGGGACAGAGTAATGAAAAACTGTTTTTT	CASSSPGQSNEKLFF
TRBV5-4	-	TRBJ1-3	-	TGTGCCAGCAGCTTGGGTACAGCCCAGGGAAACACCATATATTTT	CASSLGTAQGNTIYF
TRBV7-2	-	TRBJ1-1	-	TGTGCCAGCAGCGTGCCCAGTGATTCGAACACTGAAGCTTTCTTT	CASSVPSDSNTEAFF
TRBV7-9	-	TRBJ1-2	-	TGTGCCAGCAGCTTAGAATTTAAGCGGGGGAATGGCTACACCTTC	CASSLEFKRGNGYTF
TRBV5-1	-	TRBJ1-6	-	TGCGCCAGCAGCTTGGCAGGGAGGGACTCCTATAATTCACCCCTCCACTTT	CASSLAGRDSYNSPLHF
TRBV9	-	TRBJ2-7	-	TGTGCCAGCAGCGTAGAATCGGAGGTCGGCTACGAGCAGTACTTC	CASSVESEVGYEQYF
TRBV30	-	TRBJ1-1	-	TGTGCCTGGAGTGTAGGGCGGGCGGGGGAAGCTTTCTTT	CAWSVGRAGEAFF
TRBV6-5	-	TRBJ1-2	-	TGTGCCAGCAGTTACCCCGGGCGAGGGTTTGGCTACACCTTC	CASSYPGRGFGYTF
TRBV25-1	-	TRBJ1-1	-	TGTGCCAGCAGTGAATGGGCACGATCGAACACTGAAGCTTTCTTT	CASSEWARSNTEAFF
TRBV6-5	-	TRBJ1-4	-	TGTGCCAGCAGCCAACAGGGAAGTAATGAAAAACTGTTTTTT	CASSQQGSNEKLFF
TRBV7-9	TRBD1	TRBJ2-7	-	TGTGCCAGCAGTTGGGACAGGGCCACCGTCGAGCAGTACTTC	CASSWDRATVEQYF
TRBV5-1	TRBD1	TRBJ1-1	once	TGCGCCAGCAGCGGACCGGGACAGGGGCAGGGAGCTTTCTTT	CASSGPGQGQGAFF
TRBV11-3	TRBD1	TRBJ1-2	-	TGTGCCAGCAGCCGAGGACAGGAAGATGGCTACACCTTC	CASSRGQEDGYTF
TRBV9	-	TRBJ2-3	-	TGTGCCAGCAGCCCTCAACGCAAGGGGGGGCGGTTTTCAGATACGCAGTATTTT	CASSPQRKGGRFSDTQYF
TRBV10-2	-	TRBJ1-4	few	TGCGCCAGCAGTGAAAGGACACTTTCGACAACTAATGAAAAACTGTTTTTT	CASSERTLSTTNEKLFF
TRBV2	TRBD1	TRBJ1-2	few	TGTGCCAGCAGTGCGATTAGGCAGGGGGCTGCAGAGAGCTACACCTTC	CASSAIRQGAAESYTF
TRBV27	-	TRBJ1-5	few	TGTGCCAGCAGTCCGGCGGTTGGCCAGCCCCAGCATTTT	CASSPAVGQPQHF
TRBV9	-	TRBJ1-6	-	TGTGCCAGCAGCGCACTCAGGGGATACGGTAATTCACCCCTCCACTTT	CASSALRGYGNSPLHF
TRBV6-6	TRBD2	TRBJ2-3	-	TGTGCCAGCAGAACGGGGACTAGCCTCCTCCCAGATACGCAGTATTTT	CASRTGTSLLPDTQYF
TRBV7-8	TRBD1	TRBJ1-2	-	TGTGCCAGCAGCCGGGGGCGGGACAGGGTATATGGCTACACCTTC	CASSRGRDRVYGYTF
TRBV4-3	-	TRBJ1-2	-	TGCGCCAGCAGCCAAGCCGGGCGGACTTTCGGCTACACCTTC	CASSQAGRTFGYTF
TRBV6-1	TRBD2	TRBJ2-7	once	TGTGCCAGCAGTGAAGGTCCTAGCGGGGGGGCCTTCGAGTACGAGCAGTACTTC	CASSEGPSGGAFEYEQYF
TRBV27	TRBD1	TRBJ1-4	few	TGTGCCAGCAGTCCTTGGACAGGCGTTGAAAAACTGTTTTTT	CASSPWTGVEKLFF
TRBV5-6	-	TRBJ1-6	-	TGTGCCAGCAGCTTGAGGGGACAAGAAAATTCACCCCTCCACTTT	CASSLRGQENSPLHF
TRBV15	TRBD2	TRBJ2-3	-	TGTGCCACCCGTACTGGTATAGCGGGGTACACAGATACGCAGTATTTT	CATRTGIAGYTDTQYF
TRBV5-1	-	TRBJ2-2	-	TGCGCCAGCAGCTTGGTAGTCTGGGGGGTAAAGACCGGGGAGCTGTTTTTT	CASSLVVWGVKTGELFF
TRBV28	-	TRBJ1-5	once	TGTGCCAGCAGTTTATTAACAGCCCTATCCAATCAGCCCCAGCATTTT	CASSLLTALSNQPQHF
TRBV19	-	TRBJ1-4	-	TGTGCCAGTACCCAATTTGCAACTAATGAAAAACTGTTTTTT	CASTQFATNEKLFF
TRBV28	-	TRBJ1-1	-	TGTGCCAGCAGTTCACAGCACACTGAAGCTTTCTTT	CASSSQHTEAFF
TRBV7-8	TRBD1	TRBJ2-3	-	TGTGCCAGCAGCTTTCGGGCCTGGGACAGGGTGTGGACAGATACGCAGTATTTT	CASSFRAWDRVWTDTQYF
TRBV9	-	TRBJ1-6	-	TGTGCCAGCAGCGTAGCTGCGGGGGTTGAGAGTAATTCACCCCTCCACTTT	CASSVAAGVESNSPLHF
TRBV6-5	TRBD1	TRBJ1-2	once	TGTGCCAGCAGTAAGTCCGGGACAGGGCTATACGGCTACACCTTC	CASSKSGTGLYGYTF
TRBV28	-	TRBJ1-1	-	TGTGCCAGCAGTTTCAGTCAGGGCATCGAATCTTTCTTT	CASSFSQGIESFF
TRBV5-1	TRBD1	TRBJ1-2	-	TGCGCCAGCTACTCTACAGGGGACGGCTACACCTTC	CASYSTGDGYTF
TRBV15	TRBD1	TRBJ2-7	once	TGTGCCACCAGCAGGACAGGGCTTAACTACGAGCAGTACTTC	CATSRTGLNYEQYF
TRBV10-3	-	TRBJ1-2	once	TGTGCCATCAGCGTCGGACAGAACTATGGCTACACCTTC	CAISVGQNYGYTF
TRBV6-6	-	TRBJ1-2	-	TGTGCCAGCAGTTACTCGTCCAGGGCTGAGGGCTACACCTTC	CASSYSSRAEGYTF
TRBV18	-	TRBJ1-1	-	TGTGCCAGCTCACCACCTCAGCAGGGCTTCCACACTGAAGCTTTCTTT	CASSPPQQGFHTEAFF
TRBV11-3	-	TRBJ2-7	-	TGTGCCAGCAGCTTAGAAGGACAGCCAACCTACGAGCAGTACTTC	CASSLEGQPTYEQYF
TRBV9	TRBD2	TRBJ2-2	-	TGTGCCAGCAGCGCCATAGCGGGGGGCCTCAGGGGGGAGCTGTTTTTT	CASSAIAGGLRGELFF
TRBV28	TRBD2	TRBJ2-1	-	TGTGCCAGCAGTCCCAGCGGGGGGCCCTACAATGAGCAGTTCTTC	CASSPSGGPYNEQFF
TRBV29-1	-	TRBJ2-7	-	TGCAGCGTTTCAGGAGGCCCACTCTACGAGCAGTACTTC	CSVSGGPLYEQYF
TRBV29-1	-	TRBJ1-1	-	TGCAGCGTTGAAAAGCGAATGAACACTGAAGCTTTCTTT	CSVEKRMNTEAFF
TRBV27	-	TRBJ2-7	-	TGTGCCAGCAGTAGTACTTTTAGCTCCTACGAGCAGTACTTC	CASSSTFSSYEQYF
TRBV9	-	TRBJ2-1	-	TGTGCCAGCAGCGTAGGAACCCATCCGGGCAATGAGCAGTTCTTC	CASSVGTHPGNEQFF
TRBV7-8	-	TRBJ1-5	-	TGTGCCAGCAGCCCAAACAGGGTGGGGAGCAATCAGCCCCAGCATTTT	CASSPNRVGSNQPQHF
TRBV4-3	TRBD2	TRBJ2-7	-	TGCGCCAGCAGCCAAGAGGGGGGGGTTATCGAGCAGTACTTC	CASSQEGGVIEQYF
TRBV29-1	TRBD2	TRBJ2-1	-	TGCAGCGTTGCTCGTACCCGGGGGGGTAACAATGAGCAGTTCTTC	CSVARTRGGNNEQFF
TRBV19	-	TRBJ1-2	-	TGTGCCAGTAGTATTAGTGGGGGGGCACAGGACTATGGCTACACCTTC	CASSISGGAQDYGYTF
TRBV4-1	TRBD2	TRBJ2-7	-	TGCGCCAGCAGCCAAGATCGGGTTAGCGGGGGCCGGTACGAGCAGTACTTC	CASSQDRVSGGRYEQYF
TRBV6-4	TRBD2	TRBJ2-3	-	TGTGCCAGCAGTGACTCGAGGCGGGGGTTCGGGGGAGATACGCAGTATTTT	CASSDSRRGFGGDTQYF
TRBV6-5	TRBD1	TRBJ1-1	-	TGTGCCAGCAGTTCCGTTAAAGGACAGGTTGCCAATGCTTTCTTT	CASSSVKGQVANAFF